This TCR beta chain came from a study of cytomegalovirus exposure and HLA in healthy donors. About this clone: The antigen is not known.

Study-wide results and limits: Cytomegalovirus-associated TCR beta chains were listed, numbering some 180. It was reportedly the case that the classifier diagnosed cytomegalovirus status with high specificity and sensitivity. In vitro work confirmed that three CMV-associated chains recognize CMV antigens. Rarity held for most TCR sequences, but there were some public TCRs that occurred in many donors.

Germline lookup yields CDR1 MDHEN and CDR2 SYDVKM. V gave up 5 bases and J gave up 5 bases, with 16 bases separating them. The CDR3 has 15 amino acids. Produced via immunoSEQ multiplex PCR; TCRdb's table is partial and in-frame only. The sample consists of approximately 98,000 clones, approximately 85% of them appearing once. The clonotype originates from a young woman in good health and CMV-seronegative. The gene calls are TRBV28 and TRBJ2-4, with D hard to call. The sequenced sample consisted of PBMCs. DNA of the CDR3: TGTGCCAGCAGTCCGAACTTACCTCGGGAAAACATTCAGTACTTC. Residues: CASSPNLPRENIQYF.